The present entry profiles one T cell receptor (beta chain) with its context. Per the germline V gene, CDR1 is SGHAT and CDR2 is FQNNGV. The CDR3 extends over 14 amino acids. The J segment lost 6 bases and the V segment lost 3 bases, leaving 5 bases of the junction unmatched. This specimen comes from a study of blood T cell repertoires in COVID-19. Study as a whole: Sites in the United States, Italy and Spain provided acute and convalescent COVID-19 samples. From T cells, B-cell-depleted T cells, or PBMCs came the material, which was cDNA or gDNA.

Original processing notes: Estimated nucleated cell counts came from reference gene primer amplification. Clones were read by immunoSEQ multiplex PCR, and TCRdb kept only the in-frame ones, dropping some. V and J calls and clone size are those listed in that table; D and trimming were worked out from the DNA. The sample shows 100,000 to 130,000 clones, about 87% of them seen only once. This clonotype originated in a man in his fifties or sixties with active or convalescent COVID-19. J is TRBJ2-1 and V is TRBV11-2; TRBD2 agrees at 7 bases. Sample: peripheral blood. The CDR3 protein is CASSLGGALNEQFF. CDR3 DNA sequence: TGTGCCAGCAGCTTGGGAGGGGCGCTCAATGAGCAGTTCTTC.